A selection of T cell receptor beta chains follows, all from one sample in a study of CD8+CD57+ T cells in acquired aplastic anemia. TCRdb passed the reads through MiXCR, listing each CDR3 protein once. This sample has about 200,000 distinct CDR3 sequences, with 50% to 70% found just once. Sequencing was performed on sorted CD4+, CD8+, or CD8+CD57+ T cells (not recorded which) from PBMCs. These receptors were taken from a human donor with aplastic anemia. Each CDR3 is given with its conserved first and last residue. D genes are given only for firm matches. Clone size is given for some rows only: seen once, a few or many times, or a class if the clone is expanded.

TRBJ2-3 | - | TRBV20-1 | TRBD2 | TGCAGTGCTATAGCGGGAGTTTGGACAGATACGCAGTATTTT | CSAIAGVWTDTQYF
TRBJ2-7 | - | TRBV20-1 | - | TGCAGTGCTAGCGGGCGGGGGCGCCACTACGAGCAGTACTTC | CSASGRGRHYEQYF
TRBJ2-1 | - | TRBV5-4 | TRBD2 | TGTGCCAGCAGTCCCGGGACTAGCGGGGATTACAATGAGCAGTTCTTC | CASSPGTSGDYNEQFF
TRBJ2-5 | once | TRBV20-1 | TRBD1 | TGCAGTGCCCCGGGGACAGGGGGCATGGAGACCCAGTACTTC | CSAPGTGGMETQYF
TRBJ2-3 | - | TRBV2 | - | TGTGCCAGCAGTCCCGGGATCTTCGCAGATACGCAGTATTTT | CASSPGIFADTQYF
TRBJ2-1 | - | TRBV7-9 | - | TGTGCCAGCAGCCTGCCAAAGGAGTCAGGGGCGTCCGGGAATGAGCAGTTCTTC | CASSLPKESGASGNEQFF
TRBJ1-1 | - | TRBV29-1 | - | TGCAGCGTTGAGGCCCGGGACACCACTGAAGCTTTCTTT | CSVEARDTTEAFF
TRBJ2-7 | - | TRBV6-5 | - | TGTGCCAGCAGTTACTCTGGGAGACAAACCTACGAGCAGTACTTC | CASSYSGRQTYEQYF
TRBJ2-1 | - | TRBV7-2 | - | TGTGCCAGCAGCTTAGGACTAGAGATCACCAATGAGCAGTTCTTC | CASSLGLEITNEQFF
TRBJ2-7 | - | TRBV19 | - | TGTGCCAGTAGTCTCCGGGACGGCTACGAGCAGTACTTC | CASSLRDGYEQYF
TRBJ2-2 | many | TRBV2 | TRBD2 | TGTGCCAGCAGTGAAGCGCTCCCCTCCGCGGGGGGTGGGGCCGGGGAGCTGTTTTTT | CASSEALPSAGGGAGELFF
TRBJ2-2 | - | TRBV9 | - | TGTGCCAGCAGCGTATTTGTAGCCCCTAGGGCCGGGGAGCTGTTTTTT | CASSVFVAPRAGELFF
TRBJ1-2 | - | TRBV29-1 | - | TGCAGCGTTGTGACAGATCAGTATGGCTACACCTTC | CSVVTDQYGYTF
TRBJ2-2 | many | TRBV5-6 | - | TGTGCCAGCAGCTCGTGGGCGGCGAACACCGGGGAGCTGTTTTTT | CASSSWAANTGELFF
TRBJ2-3 | - | TRBV7-2 | - | TGTGCCAGCACCTGGGGGACCGGCAGTACGCAGTATTTT | CASTWGTGSTQYF
TRBJ2-2 | - | TRBV7-3 | - | TGTGCCAGCAGCTTAAAGAGGGCGGCCGGGGAGCTGTTTTTT | CASSLKRAAGELFF
TRBJ1-1 | once | TRBV5-1 | TRBD1 | TGCGCCAGCAGCTTGGGGGACAGGGGGATGGCTTTCTTT | CASSLGDRGMAFF
TRBJ2-1 | few | TRBV29-1 | - | TGCAGCGTTGAAGGGACCGGCTACAATGAGCAGTTCTTC | CSVEGTGYNEQFF
TRBJ1-2 | few | TRBV9 | TRBD1 | TGTGCCAGCAGGACAGGGGAGGACTATGGCTACACCTTC | CASRTGEDYGYTF
TRBJ2-7 | few | TRBV5-1 | - | TGCGCCAGCAGCTATGCCGCCTACGAGCAGTACTTC | CASSYAAYEQYF
TRBJ2-5 | - | TRBV5-5 | TRBD1 | TGTGCCAGCAGCTTCCACAGGGGGGCGACCGGGAAAGAGACCCAGTACTTC | CASSFHRGATGKETQYF
TRBJ1-1 | - | TRBV2 | TRBD1 | TGTGCCAGCAGCCATAGGGACAGGGGGCGACCTGAAGCTTTCTTT | CASSHRDRGRPEAFF
TRBJ2-1 | few | TRBV15 | - | TGTGCCACCAGGAGTTATGCTGAGCAGTTCTTC | CATRSYAEQFF
TRBJ2-2 | once | TRBV20-1 | - | TGCAGTGCTAGATCGGACAGAGGTAGAACCGGGGAGCTGTTTTTT | CSARSDRGRTGELFF
TRBJ2-7 | few | TRBV9 | - | TGTGCCAGCAGCGTAGTCTACGGCGACGAGCAGTACTTC | CASSVVYGDEQYF
TRBJ1-2 | - | TRBV29-1 | - | TGCAGCGTTCAGGGAGAAGAGAACTATGGCTACACCTTC | CSVQGEENYGYTF
TRBJ2-1 | - | TRBV24-1 | TRBD2 | TGTGCCACCAGTGACGGGACTAGCGGAGTCAATGAGCAGTTCTTC | CATSDGTSGVNEQFF
TRBJ1-2 | - | TRBV25-1 | - | TGTGCCAGTAGTCCGACGGGTCCGGGCTATGGCTACACCTTC | CASSPTGPGYGYTF
TRBJ1-1 | once | TRBV5-1 | - | TGCGCCAGCGCACGGGACACGAACACTGAAGCTTTCTTT | CASARDTNTEAFF
TRBJ2-7 | few | TRBV20-1 | - | TGCAGTGCTAGGGGGACTGACGAGCAGTACTTC | CSARGTDEQYF
TRBJ1-1 | - | TRBV5-4 | - | TGTGCCAGCAGACGCGGTCGCTCTGAAGCTTTCTTT | CASRRGRSEAFF
TRBJ1-1 | - | TRBV12-3/TRBV12-4 | TRBD1 | TGTGCCAGCAGTCCGGGGACAGCGAGAGGCCCCCCTGAAGCTTTCTTT | CASSPGTARGPPEAFF
TRBJ1-3 | - | TRBV9 | - | TGTGCCAGCAGCGTACGCAGCTCTGGAAACACCATATATTTT | CASSVRSSGNTIYF